The 19 T cell receptor beta chains given below trace back to one sample, sequenced in a study of T-cell reconstitution after alpha-beta-depleted transplantation in children (dated by TCRdb to the mid-2010s). The treatment or condition label, as the study defines it: allogeneic hematopoietic cell transplantation with graft depleted of TCRalphabeta T cells and CD19 B cells. The method was PCR. TCRdb lists the instrument as Illumina HiSeq 2500. TCR library preparation used molecular barcoding, with unique molecular identifiers applied to normalize quantification of the TCRbeta repertoire. TCRdb trimmed public reads at Q25 via fastp, called clones via MiXCR and kept in-frame beta chains. Here each entry gathers all rows of one CDR3 protein and keeps the most common genes and DNA. The sample includes about 980,000 distinct CDR3 sequences, with around 30% observed a single time. The ten biggest clones cover roughly 28% of the sample.

Here the sequenced sample was PBMCs, mostly from graft donor cells, taken 360 days after TCRalphabeta/CD19-depleted stem cell transplant. The receptors were gathered from a boy younger than two who had a stem cell transplant for SCID, so the T cells may come from the graft donor.

The chain combines TRBV12-3 or TRBV12-4 with TRBJ2-5; 7 bases fit TRBD2. Trimming removed 3 bases from V and 3 bases from J; junction bases left unmatched: 10. The CDR3 runs to 16 residues. The CDR3 DNA sequence: TGTGCCAGCAGTTTCCGAAGCGGGGTTATTAAAGAGACCCAGTACTTC. Translation: CASSFRSGVIKETQYF.

The rearrangement joins TRBV6-5 to TRBJ2-1; D perhaps matches TRBD2 (5 bases). V gave up 1 base and J gave up 5 bases, with 9 bases separating them. This CDR3 comprises 14 residues. Germline V lookup: CDR1 MNHEY, CDR2 SVGAGI. CDR3 protein: CASSYLGAHNEQFF. The DNA for the CDR3 is TGTGCCAGCAGTTACTTGGGAGCCCACAATGAGCAGTTCTTC.

Note on this clonotype: One end of the junction fails to match germline, which may point to a read error. The chain recombines TRBV4-2 with TRBJ2-7; perhaps TRBD2 as D (7 bases). Germline CDR1 and CDR2: LGHNA and YNFKEQ. The CDR3 consists of 13 residues. The CDR3 sequence: CVSSRGGVEEQYF. The CDR3 DNA is TGTGTCAGCAGCCGAGGGGGGGTTGAGGAGCAGTACTTC.

The chain employs TRBV6-1 and TRBJ2-1; 8 nucleotides agree with TRBD2. The CDR3 covers 14 residues. From germline, CDR1 is MNHNS and CDR2 SASEGT. V was pared by 10 bases and J by 7 bases, with 12 bases of the junction left unmatched. The CDR3 bases are TGTGCCATCGGGAGGGGGGGGGCCGGTAATGAGCAGTTCTTC. Its protein is CAIGRGGAGNEQFF.

The chain uses TRBV6-5 and TRBJ2-5, with a weak D call TRBD2 (6 bases). The V end was cut by 0 bases, the J end by 3 bases, with 11 bases between. This CDR3 contains 15 residues. Germline-derived CDR1 and CDR2 are MNHEY and SVGAGI. The CDR3 DNA is TGTGCCAGCAGTTACTCAGGTGGCGGGGAAGAGACCCAGTACTTC. It yields the protein CASSYSGGGEETQYF.

The V call is TRBV21-1, the J call TRBJ2-2; the table calls TRBD1, which could not be checked here. TRBV21-1 is listed as a pseudogene. The CDR3 runs 18 residues. CDR3 amino acids: CASSSRPGTGGRTGELFF. The CDR3 DNA is TGTGCCAGCAGCTCACGCCCAGGGACAGGGGGTAGAACCGGGGAGCTGTTTTTT.

This chain connects TRBV5-1 to TRBJ2-4, with D uncertain. The CDR3 is 13 residues long. V was clipped by 4 bases and J by 4 bases, with 9 bases between them. Germline V gene sequence: CDR1 SGHRS, CDR2 YFSETQ. The CDR3 DNA is TGCGCCAGCAGCACCGAGGCGAAAAACATTCAGTACTTC. Residues: CASSTEAKNIQYF.

The V call is TRBV6-2 or TRBV6-3, the J call TRBJ2-1; tentatively, D is TRBD2 (7 bases). The CDR3 spans 11 residues. CDR1 and CDR2 (germline): MNHEY, SVGEGT. The V gene lost 2 bases and the J gene lost 15 bases, with 11 bases spanning the gap. This chain's CDR3 is CASSYGGALFF. CDR3 DNA sequence: TGTGCCAGCAGTTACGGGGGGGCCTTGTTCTTC.

The chain recombines TRBV4-1 with TRBJ1-6, with a tentative D call TRBD1 (6 bases). The CDR3 totals 16 residues. The V and J ends lost 4 bases and 5 bases respectively, with 15 bases between them. The germline V gene encodes CDR1 MGHRA and CDR2 YSYEKL. In nucleotides, the CDR3 is TGCGCCAGCAGCCGTACAGGGATGGATGATAATTCACCCCTCCACTTT. Translated, it gives CASSRTGMDDNSPLHF.

V is TRBV7-2 and J is TRBJ1-5, with 7 bases fitting TRBD1. There are 16 residues in the CDR3. V trimming: 5 bases; J trimming: 0 bases; junction bases outside the gene matches: 7. CDR1 and CDR2 from the germline V gene are SGHTA and FQGNSA. The CDR3 sequence is CASSPLTGFSNQPQHF. CDR3 nucleotides: TGTGCCAGCAGCCCGCTGACAGGGTTTAGCAATCAGCCCCAGCATTTT.

The chain is built from TRBV7-8 and TRBJ1-1; no clear D gene. The CDR3 consists of 15 residues. Germline CDR1 and CDR2: SGHVS and FQNEAQ. Trimming removed 7 bases from V and 1 base from J, with 16 bases in between. The CDR3 nucleotides read TGTGCCAGCACCTATAGAGGGTACGGGAACACTGAAGCTTTCTTT. Its translation is CASTYRGYGNTEAFF.

This clonotype was seen a handful of times. The chain uses TRBV12-3 or TRBV12-4 and TRBJ2-3; 10 bases agree with TRBD2. The J segment lost 0 bases and the V segment lost 6 bases, leaving 12 bases of the junction unmatched. CDR3 length equals 18 residues. The DNA of the CDR3 is TGTGCCAGCAGGCACAGACCGGGACTAGCGACGAGCACAGATACGCAGTATTTT. Residues: CASRHRPGLATSTDTQYF.

This clonotype was seen a handful of times. The gene calls are TRBV29-1 and TRBJ2-6; D unclear. Germline V gene lookup returns CDR1 SQVTM and CDR2 ANQGSEA. The CDR3 extends over 14 amino acids. V lost 4 bases to trimming and J lost 0 bases, with 7 bases between them. The CDR3 sequence is CSVAGVSGANVLTF. The CDR3 coding sequence is TGCAGCGTTGCCGGAGTCTCTGGGGCCAACGTCCTGACTTTC.

This chain joins TRBV12-3 or TRBV12-4 and TRBJ2-1; 11 nucleotides line up with TRBD1. The trim removed 2 bases at V and 2 bases at J, leaving 5 bases unmatched. The CDR3 runs to 17 residues. CDR3 sequence: CASSLPRDRGAYNEQFF. The CDR3, as DNA: TGTGCCAGCAGTTTACCTCGGGACAGGGGGGCCTACAATGAGCAGTTCTTC.

The table lists this clonotype with a few counts. The chain employs TRBV11-1 and TRBJ2-2, with 14 bases aligning to TRBD2. The CDR3 is 22 amino acids. The ends lost 0 bases at V and 7 bases at J; junction bases unmatched: 19. Germline CDR1 SGHAT, CDR2 FQDESV (reference sequence). The CDR3 nucleotides are TGTGCCAGCAGCTTAGCAGATGGGACTAGCGGGGGCTACTGGGGGGAGAACGGGGAGCTGTTTTTT. Amino acid sequence: CASSLADGTSGGYWGENGELFF.

The chain carries TRBV29-1 and TRBJ1-2; possibly TRBD1 for D (6 bases). Germline V gene lookup returns CDR1 SQVTM and CDR2 ANQGSEA. V was pared by 6 bases and J by 8 bases, with 19 bases between. The CDR3 runs 13 residues. CDR3 coding DNA: TGCAGCGTCGCGGACGGGACAAAGGGAGGCTACACCTTC. This encodes CSVADGTKGGYTF.

This rearrangement joins TRBV7-9 to TRBJ1-1; D uncertain. CDR3 length equals 15 residues. V dropped 1 base and J dropped 3 bases, with 12 bases sitting between them. CDR1 is SEHNR, CDR2 FQNEAQ, per germline (reference sequence). DNA of the CDR3: TGTGCCAGCAGCTTAGGGGCCGGGGTAGACACTGAAGCTTTCTTT. As protein: CASSLGAGVDTEAFF.

This clonotype was counted a few times. V is TRBV20-1 and J is TRBJ2-7; 9 bases align to TRBD1. V gave up 6 bases and J gave up 7 bases; unmatched junction bases: 10. CDR1 DFQATT and CDR2 SNEGSKA come from the germline V gene (reference sequence). CDR3 size: 13 residues. This chain's CDR3 is CSAPNRGLGEQYF. The DNA of the CDR3 is TGCAGTGCACCGAACAGGGGGCTGGGGGAGCAGTACTTC.

The gene calls are TRBV29-1 and TRBJ2-1; the D gene is possibly TRBD2 (6 bases). Trimming shortened V by 7 bases and J by 0 bases, and 13 bases separated the two germline ends. The CDR3 spans 14 residues. CDR1 and CDR2 (germline): SQVTM, ANQGSEA. The CDR3, as DNA: TGCAGCGGATTGGGGGGTAGCTCCTACAATGAGCAGTTCTTC. It is translated as CSGLGGSSYNEQFF.